This T cell receptor (beta chain) was captured in a study of cytomegalovirus exposure and HLA in healthy donors. Regarding the study as a whole: TCR beta V segments were, for the most part, productive about 87% or about 30% of the time in an earlier analysis.

On this clone: Its cognate antigen is unknown.

Amplification used 60 Vbeta primers and 13 Jbeta primers. Generated by immunoSEQ multiplex PCR, the TCRdb table keeps only in-frame clones and is missing some. The profile shows 120,000 or so clones, roughly a tenth of them singletons. This TCR was sampled from a young woman in good health and CMV-seropositive. Sequencing was carried out using PBMCs.

CDR3 in amino acids: CASTPGTGVNQPQHF. CDR3 DNA sequence: TGTGCCAGTACCCCCGGGACAGGGGTAAATCAGCCCCAGCATTTT. The chain couples TRBV19 to TRBJ1-5; 10 nucleotides line up with TRBD1. This CDR3 has 15 amino acids. Looked up from germline, CDR1 is LNHDA and CDR2 is SQIVND (reference sequence). The V and J ends lost 7 bases and 4 bases, in that order; junction bases with no gene match: 7.